The 3 T cell receptor beta chains listed next were all sequenced from one sample in a study of blood T cell repertoires in COVID-19. Sequencing used immunoSEQ multiplex PCR; TCRdb keeps in-frame clones, though not all of them. Of some 70,000 clones in the sample, about 90% were seen once. The specimen sequenced was peripheral blood. These receptors originate from a human donor with active COVID-19. The donor label of this sample is uncertain.

This chain uses TRBV4-3 with TRBJ2-3, with D perhaps TRBD1 (5 bases). This CDR3 is 15 amino acids long. CDR1 is LGHNA, CDR2 YSLEER, per germline. The germline V and J ends were trimmed by 0 bases and 3 bases, with 10 bases remaining between them. CDR3 in amino acids: CASSQDVRETDTQYF. CDR3 sequence (DNA): TGCGCCAGCAGCCAAGATGTCAGGGAAACAGATACGCAGTATTTT.

This rearrangement joins TRBV4-1 to TRBJ2-6; TRBD1 matches 7 bases. V lost 1 base and J lost 0; bases outside the gene matches: 6. Germline V gives CDR1 MGHRA, CDR2 YSYEKL. The CDR3 sequence is 18 residues long. The chain's CDR3 is CASSQGRQGPSGANVLTF. CDR3 nucleotides: TGCGCCAGCAGCCAAGGCAGACAGGGTCCCTCTGGGGCCAACGTCCTGACTTTC.

This chain connects TRBV6-2 or TRBV6-3 to TRBJ2-7, with 7 bases fitting TRBD1. The CDR3 spans 14 residues. CDR1 MNHEY and CDR2 SVGEGT come from the germline V gene. V was pared by 6 bases and J by 2 bases, with 7 bases of the junction left unmatched. The CDR3 loop is CASSRDSPTYEQYF. DNA of the CDR3: TGTGCCAGCAGCCGGGACAGCCCTACCTACGAGCAGTACTTC.